This T cell receptor beta chain was recorded in a study of shared T cell receptors in the human thymus. Germline V CDR1 and CDR2: MNHNS, SASEGT. CDR3 length equals 17 residues. The V gene end was trimmed by 6 bases and the J gene end by 4 bases; junction bases not matched to a gene: 7. Using immunoSEQ multiplex PCR, the repertoire was profiled, and TCRdb retains in-frame clones only, with some absent. This sample carries 650,000 to 950,000 clones, 70% to 90% of them seen once, and the ten largest clones take around 0.0094%. These data were also reused for a study on human thymus T cells. That source notes: Donors were healthy Finnish babies undergoing corrective operations for congenital heart defects. Thymic material originated from resections removed in the course of corrective heart surgery. Thymic and blood repertoires appeared to carry a bias in their V and J gene usage. As related research reported, thymic repertoires overlapped highly among unrelated individuals.

J is TRBJ2-1 and V is TRBV6-1; 15 bases align to TRBD2. Input material: thymocytes. This clonotype was sampled from a girl younger than two with a congenital heart defect. This chain's CDR3 is CASRESGLAGGYNEQFF. The CDR3, as DNA: TGTGCCAGCAGGGAATCGGGACTAGCGGGGGGTTACAATGAGCAGTTCTTC.